This section outlines one T cell receptor (beta chain) sequence together with its context. The antigen is undetermined. This specimen comes from a study of T cell responses to AZD1222 COVID-19 vaccine. General study points: Repertoires in all cases were sampled only once the peak T cell response had passed. When two AZD1222 doses had been given, Spike-specific TCR breadth and depth rose. Variant regions that are unmutated are reportedly the target of nearly half of spike-specific TCRs. There were mostly white British donors and more females than males, and clonal diversity was possibly underestimated.

The protocol was immunoSEQ multiplex PCR, while the TCRdb copy is restricted to in-frame clones and leaves out a portion. Counted here are 130,000 or so clones, roughly 90% occurring once; the ten biggest clones make up about 3%. The CDR3 covers 15 residues. Germline loops: CDR1 SEHNR, CDR2 FQNEAQ (reference sequence). The junction had 0 bases not matched to a gene; V was cut back by 1 base and J by 2 bases. The sequence derives from an adult in good health. This chain uses TRBV7-9 with TRBJ2-3; 10 bases agree with TRBD1. The source was peripheral blood, collected on day 0 of AZD1222 vaccination. In nucleotides, the CDR3 is TGTGCCAGCAGCTTAGGACAGGGGGCCACAGATACGCAGTATTTT. Translated: CASSLGQGATDTQYF.